These 13 T cell receptor beta chains came from one sample sequenced in a study of T cells in Graves' hyperthyroidism and ophthalmopathy. RNA transcripts were the template for amplifying TCR beta CDR3 regions. First-round RT-PCR with HTBI primers amplified the TCR CDR3 region. From the multiplex PCR reads, TCRdb called clonotypes with MiXCR, one entry per CDR3 protein. The sample has 250,000 to 300,000 distinct CDR3 sequences, approximately 18% seen once. Source material: blood. The receptors shown here come from a man in his forties or fifties with Graves' ophthalmopathy.

This clonotype was seen repeatedly, ten times or more. This sequence joins TRBV6-2 or TRBV6-3 and TRBJ2-1; 9 positions match TRBD2. V was pared by 7 bases and J by 0 bases, with 4 bases of the junction left unmatched. The CDR3 totals 15 residues. Germline CDR1 and CDR2: MNHEY and SVGEGT. This CDR3 is CASTGLAPSYNEQFF. The CDR3 bases are TGTGCCAGCACCGGACTAGCGCCCTCCTACAATGAGCAGTTCTTC.

The sample holds many counts of this clonotype. The rearrangement joins TRBV28 to TRBJ2-3, with 7 bases lining up with TRBD1. CDR1 is MDHEN and CDR2 is SYDVKM in the germline V gene. V gave up 5 bases and J gave up 6 bases; unmatched junction bases: 5. This CDR3 is built from 13 residues. The CDR3 sequence is CASSDRVWDTQYF. CDR3 coding DNA: TGTGCCAGCAGTGACAGGGTGTGGGATACGCAGTATTTT.

This clonotype was observed a handful of times. V gene TRBV20-1 combines with J gene TRBJ2-1; tentatively, D is TRBD2 (6 bases). The V gene lost 0 bases and the J gene lost 0 bases, with 12 bases spanning the gap. This CDR3 has 16 residues. Germline values: CDR1 DFQATT, CDR2 SNEGSKA (reference sequence). As DNA, the CDR3 is TGCAGTGCTAGAGATCCTAGCGTATACTCCTACAATGAGCAGTTCTTC. Protein sequence: CSARDPSVYSYNEQFF.

This clonotype was recorded at least ten times. This chain uses TRBV5-1 with TRBJ2-3; TRBD2 matches at 12 bases. J lost 2 bases, V lost 4 bases, and 5 bases had no gene match. This CDR3 region has 16 residues. Germline assignment: CDR1 SGHRS and CDR2 YFSETQ. CDR3 protein: CASSPGLAGLTDTQYF. The CDR3 bases are TGCGCCAGCAGCCCGGGACTAGCGGGCCTCACAGATACGCAGTATTTT. The whole variable domain, filled in from reference TRBV5-1 and TRBJ2-3, reads KAGVTQTPRYLIKTRGQQVTLSCSPISGHRSVSWYQQTPGQGLQFLFEYFSETQRNKGNFPGRFSGRQFSNSRSEMNVSTLELGDSALYLCASSPGLAGLTDTQYFGPGTRLTVL.

Ten or more counts support this clonotype. The J gene is TRBJ2-1, the V gene TRBV2; the D is unclear. Germline V gene lookup returns CDR1 SNHLY and CDR2 FYNNEI. V lost 4 bases and J lost 3, with 7 bases in between. This CDR3 has 13 amino acids. Here the CDR3 reads CASSARFYNEQFF. For the CDR3, the DNA is TGTGCCAGCAGTGCTCGGTTCTACAATGAGCAGTTCTTC.

This clonotype was seen only a few times. V gene TRBV30 combines with J gene TRBJ1-5; no clear D. The germline V gene encodes CDR1 GTSNPN and CDR2 SVGIG (reference sequence). V lost 1 base and J 5 bases, leaving 9 bases between the germline ends. The CDR3 length is 13 residues. CDR3 sequence reads: CAWSERADQPQHF. DNA of the CDR3: TGTGCCTGGAGTGAAAGGGCTGATCAGCCCCAGCATTTT.

This clonotype has a count of ten or more. Here the CDR3 DNA reads TGTGCCAGCTCACCACCGGGAGGTCGCTACGAGCAGTACTTC. The encoded protein is CASSPPGGRYEQYF. V and J are TRBV18 and TRBJ2-7, with D possibly being TRBD2 (6 bases). The CDR3 length is 14 residues. Trimming shortened V by 0 bases and J by 3 bases, and 9 bases separated the two germline ends. The germline gives CDR1 KGHSH, CDR2 LQKENI.

The sample holds a few counts of this clonotype. This chain joins TRBV19 and TRBJ2-1; 9 nucleotides match TRBD2. The V gene end was trimmed by 7 bases and the J gene end by 8 bases; junction bases not matched to a gene: 9. This CDR3 has 14 amino acids. Germline V CDR1 and CDR2: LNHDA, SQIVND (reference sequence). The CDR3 DNA follows: TGTGCCAGTACCCCGGGACTAGCCTTTGATGAGCAGTTCTTC. Translated: CASTPGLAFDEQFF.

This clonotype was counted at least ten times. This chain uses TRBV20-1 with TRBJ1-2; 8 nucleotides align to TRBD1. The V segment lost 6 bases and the J segment 7 bases; nucleotides outside the gene matches: 16. Germline V gene data show CDR1 as DFQATT and CDR2 as SNEGSKA (reference sequence). The CDR3 is 15 residues long. CDR3 nucleotides: TGCAGTGCCACCCGGGGGGGCAGGGGGCGCATTGGCTACACCTTC. Residues: CSATRGGRGRIGYTF.

This clonotype was seen a few times. The CDR3 loop is CASSSPRVSMNTEAFF. The CDR3 coding sequence is TGTGCCAGCAGCTCTCCCCGGGTATCTATGAACACTGAAGCTTTCTTT. The chain combines TRBV7-8 with TRBJ1-1, with no clear D. The V gene lost 4 bases and the J gene lost 0 bases, with 15 bases spanning the gap. The length of the CDR3 is 16 residues. From germline, CDR1 is SGHVS and CDR2 FQNEAQ.

In the case of this clonotype: One base away lies a much larger clone, so this may be a sequencing read error. The chain couples TRBV30 to TRBJ2-2, with 7 bases that match TRBD1. The CDR3 length is 15 residues. The germline V gene has CDR1 GTSNPN and CDR2 SVGIG (reference sequence). Losses at the gene ends were 8 bases for V and 7 bases for J; bases not matched to a gene: 16. The CDR3 region has the DNA TGTGCCCGGAAGAAGGGGGCGGAAGATGTCGGGGAGCTGTTTTTT. This codes for CARKKGAEDVGELFF. Complete variable domain (other parts from reference TRBV30 and TRBJ2-2): SQTIHQWPATLVQPVGSPLSLECTVEGTSNPNLYWYRQAAGRGLQLLFYSVGIGQISSEVPQNLSASRPQDRQFILSSKKLLLSDSGFYLCARKKGAEDVGELFFGEGSRLTVL.

In this sample, this clonotype turned up many times. The chain is built from TRBV11-1 and TRBJ2-1, with no clear D. Germline values: CDR1 SGHAT, CDR2 FQDESV (reference sequence). V was pared by 3 bases and J by 4 bases, with 10 bases between. The CDR3 runs to 14 residues. CDR3 residues: CASSLGALYNEQFF. DNA of the CDR3: TGTGCCAGCAGCTTGGGCGCACTGTACAATGAGCAGTTCTTC.

This sequence joins TRBV24-1 and TRBJ2-1; 10 bases map to TRBD2. With V trimmed by 4 bases and J by 0 bases, 8 bases remained unmatched. Germline V lookup: CDR1 KGHDR, CDR2 SFDVKD. The CDR3 covers 18 residues. The CDR3 is CATSDPGTSALSYNEQFF. CDR3 nucleotides: TGTGCCACCAGTGACCCCGGGACTAGCGCCCTCTCCTACAATGAGCAGTTCTTC.